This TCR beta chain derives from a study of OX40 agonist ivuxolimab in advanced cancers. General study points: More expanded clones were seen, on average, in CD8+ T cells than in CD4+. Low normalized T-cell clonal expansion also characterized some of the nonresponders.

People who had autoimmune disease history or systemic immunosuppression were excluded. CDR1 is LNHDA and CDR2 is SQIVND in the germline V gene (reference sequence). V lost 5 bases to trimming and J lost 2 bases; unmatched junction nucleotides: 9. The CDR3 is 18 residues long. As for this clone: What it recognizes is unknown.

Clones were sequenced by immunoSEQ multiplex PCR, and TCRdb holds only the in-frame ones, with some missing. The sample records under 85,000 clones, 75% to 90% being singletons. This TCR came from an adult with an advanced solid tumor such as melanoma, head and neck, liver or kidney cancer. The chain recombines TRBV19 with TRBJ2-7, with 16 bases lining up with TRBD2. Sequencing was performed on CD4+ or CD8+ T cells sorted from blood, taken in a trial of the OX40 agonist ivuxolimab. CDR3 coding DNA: TGTGCCAGTAGTCCCCTGGGGACTAGCGGGAGGGATGCCTACGAGCAGTACTTC. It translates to CASSPLGTSGRDAYEQYF.